This T cell receptor (beta chain) was sequenced for a study of cytomegalovirus exposure and HLA in healthy donors. Study observations and caveats: Some V segments, including TRBV6-2 and TRBV6-3, were excluded as indistinguishable. Looking again later, the authors saw that most CMV-associated TCR beta chains seemed HLA-restricted.

This clone was picked up a small number of times. Its antigen is as yet unknown. Both 60 Vbeta primers and 13 Jbeta primers went into the PCR. Libraries were prepared by immunoSEQ multiplex PCR; TCRdb keeps only in-frame clonotypes and omits some of them. The repertoire includes roughly 120,000 clones, over 60% of them detected once, and more than 1.5% sits in the top ten. Trimming at V came to 0 bases and at J to 10 bases, leaving 9 bases not matched to a gene. The CDR3 runs to 15 residues. Germline V CDR1 and CDR2: GTSNPN, SVGIG (reference sequence). The V call is TRBV30, the J call TRBJ1-4, with 9 bases identical to TRBD1. Sequenced sample: PBMCs. This TCR was recovered from a man younger than 30 in good health and CMV-seronegative. Written as DNA, the CDR3 is TGTGCCTGGAGTGTACGATGGACAGGGGAGCGAAAACTGTTTTTT. This translates into CAWSVRWTGERKLFF.